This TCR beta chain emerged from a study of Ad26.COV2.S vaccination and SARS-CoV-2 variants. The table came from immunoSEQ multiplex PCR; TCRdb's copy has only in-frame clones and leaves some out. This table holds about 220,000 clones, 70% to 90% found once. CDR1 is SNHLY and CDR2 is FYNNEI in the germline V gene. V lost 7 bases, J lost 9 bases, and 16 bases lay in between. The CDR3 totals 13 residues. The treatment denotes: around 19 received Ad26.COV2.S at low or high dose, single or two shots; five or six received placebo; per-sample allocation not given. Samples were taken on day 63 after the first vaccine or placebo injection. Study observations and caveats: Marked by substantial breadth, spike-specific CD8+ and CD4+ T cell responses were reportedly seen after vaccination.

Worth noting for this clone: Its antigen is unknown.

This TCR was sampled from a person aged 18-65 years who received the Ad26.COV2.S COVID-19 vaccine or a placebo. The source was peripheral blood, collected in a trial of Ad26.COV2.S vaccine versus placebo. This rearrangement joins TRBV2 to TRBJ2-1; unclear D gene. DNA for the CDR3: TGTGCCAGCACCCTCCTCCCGAGGAGTGAGCAGTTCTTC. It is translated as CASTLLPRSEQFF.